One T cell receptor beta chain is described in this entry. These data come from a study of blood T cell repertoires in COVID-19. Whole-study context: Donors in the United States, Italy and Spain gave samples during acute or convalescent COVID-19. Nucleic acid was either cDNA or gDNA, and it came from T cells, B-cell-depleted T cells, or PBMCs.

Per the original data handling: Reference gene primer amplification gave estimated nucleated cell counts. Measured with immunoSEQ multiplex PCR; TCRdb has only the in-frame clones, and not every one. The V and J calls and clone size come from that table; D and trimming were worked out from the DNA. The sample has approximately 200,000 clones; about 80% are singletons. V was clipped by 3 bases and J by 3 bases; unmatched bases: 8. Germline lookup yields CDR1 LNHDA and CDR2 SQIVND (reference sequence). The CDR3 runs to 18 residues. The chain couples TRBV19 to TRBJ2-6; 10 positions agree with TRBD2. The specimen was peripheral blood. The sequence derives from a young woman who had recovered from COVID-19. CDR3 sequence: CASSIPSGRAGGANVLTF. Written as DNA, the CDR3 is TGTGCCAGTAGTATCCCCAGCGGGAGGGCCGGTGGGGCCAACGTCCTGACTTTC.